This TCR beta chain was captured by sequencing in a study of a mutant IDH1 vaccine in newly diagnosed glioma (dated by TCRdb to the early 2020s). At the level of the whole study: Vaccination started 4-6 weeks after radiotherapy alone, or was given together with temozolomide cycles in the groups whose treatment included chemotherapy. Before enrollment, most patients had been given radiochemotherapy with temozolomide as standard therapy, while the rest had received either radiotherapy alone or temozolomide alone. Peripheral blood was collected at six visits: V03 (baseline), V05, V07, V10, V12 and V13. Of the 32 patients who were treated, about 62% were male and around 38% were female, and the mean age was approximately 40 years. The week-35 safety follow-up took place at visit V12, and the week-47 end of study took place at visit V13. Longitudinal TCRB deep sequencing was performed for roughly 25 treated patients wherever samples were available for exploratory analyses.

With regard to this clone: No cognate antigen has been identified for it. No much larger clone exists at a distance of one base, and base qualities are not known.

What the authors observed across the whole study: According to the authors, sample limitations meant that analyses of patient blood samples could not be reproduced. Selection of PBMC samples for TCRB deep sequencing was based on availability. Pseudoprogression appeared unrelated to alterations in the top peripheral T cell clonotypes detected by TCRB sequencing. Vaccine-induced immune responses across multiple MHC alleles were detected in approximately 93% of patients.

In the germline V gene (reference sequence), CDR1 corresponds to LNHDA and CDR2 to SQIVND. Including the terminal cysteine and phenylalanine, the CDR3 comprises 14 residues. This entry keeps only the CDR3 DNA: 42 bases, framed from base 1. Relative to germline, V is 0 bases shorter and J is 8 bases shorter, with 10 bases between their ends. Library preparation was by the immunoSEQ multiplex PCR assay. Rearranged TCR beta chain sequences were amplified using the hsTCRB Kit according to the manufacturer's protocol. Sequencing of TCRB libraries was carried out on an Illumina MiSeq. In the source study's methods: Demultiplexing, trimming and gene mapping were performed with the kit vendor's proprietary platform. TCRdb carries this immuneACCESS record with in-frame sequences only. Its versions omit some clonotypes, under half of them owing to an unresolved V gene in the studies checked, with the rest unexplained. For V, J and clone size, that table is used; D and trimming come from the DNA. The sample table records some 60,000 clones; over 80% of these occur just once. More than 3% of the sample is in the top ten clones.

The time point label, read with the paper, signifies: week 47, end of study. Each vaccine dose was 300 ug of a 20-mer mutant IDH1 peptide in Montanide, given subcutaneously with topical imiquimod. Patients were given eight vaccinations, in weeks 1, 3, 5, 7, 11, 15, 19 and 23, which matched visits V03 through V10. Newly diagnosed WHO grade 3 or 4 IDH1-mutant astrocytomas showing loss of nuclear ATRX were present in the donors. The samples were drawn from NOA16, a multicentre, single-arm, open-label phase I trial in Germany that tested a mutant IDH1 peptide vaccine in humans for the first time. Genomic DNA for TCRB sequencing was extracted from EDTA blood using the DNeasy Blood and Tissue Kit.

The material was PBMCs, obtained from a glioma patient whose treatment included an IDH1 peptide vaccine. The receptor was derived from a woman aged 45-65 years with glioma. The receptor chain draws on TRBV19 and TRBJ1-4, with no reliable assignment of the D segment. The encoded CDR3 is CASSIDYLAEKLFF. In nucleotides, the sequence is TGTGCCAGTAGTATAGATTACTTAGCCGAAAAACTGTTTTTT.